This T cell receptor (beta chain) was documented in a study of blood T cell repertoires in COVID-19 (dated by TCRdb to 2018 to 2020). Notes on the research overall: The collaborator samples originated in the United States, Italy and Spain and spanned the acute and convalescent phases of COVID-19. The material from the prospective study consisted of cDNA or gDNA derived from T cells, B-cell-depleted T cells, or PBMCs. Deeply sampled blood TCRbeta repertoires from subjects exposed to, actively infected with, or recovered from COVID-19 were included in the dataset. The repertoires were released in a freely available public database meant as a resource for research on the immune response to SARS-CoV-2. Samples were obtained from the ongoing ImmuneRACE study (first 160 participants) and from 1,254 subjects provided by 6 global collaborators. Nearly every sample came with metadata listing a de-identified subject ID, COVID-19 status, age in years and sex. HLA class I and class II types, where available, came from metadata supplied by the sample provider rather than from assay-based typing.

Taken from cysteine to phenylalanine, the CDR3 has 15 residues. The DNA shown is the 45-base CDR3, in frame from base 1. The germline V gene gives CDR1 as SGHTA and CDR2 as FQGNSA. The junction shows trimming of 1 base on V and 10 bases on J, and the gene matches do not reach 9 bases of it. TCRbeta CDR3 regions were amplified from genomic DNA by means of the immunoSEQ Assay, a bias-controlled multiplex PCR. Under the source paper's analysis protocol: The number of nucleated cells in each sample was estimated from the amplification of reference gene primers within the assay. To quantify the absolute abundance of each unique TCRbeta CDR3 rearrangement, sequence reads were collapsed and filtered. For each sample, productive Simpson clonality was calculated by taking the square root of Simpson's diversity index across productive rearrangements. Drawn from immuneACCESS, this table holds only the in-frame rearrangements with V and J called that TCRdb kept. Clones are partly lost; checked studies trace under half to an unresolved V gene and leave the rest unexplained. The V and J calls and clone size come from that table; D and trimming were worked out from the DNA. The sample includes 300,000 to 350,000 clones, with around nine tenths observed a single time. Around 6.6% of the sample comes from the top ten.

Study-wide findings and limitations: The quantity of clinical and demographic metadata differed by source and by participant and was supplied without curation.

On this clone itself: This clone's antigen is unknown. Within one base of it there is no much larger clone, and no base qualities were kept.

In Seattle, one collaborating source enrolled patients while the infection was active and tracked those patients longitudinally over the course of disease. Whole blood was collected in K2EDTA tubes by collaborating institutions according to the institutions' own protocols. For TCRbeta analysis, collaborators shipped samples in one of three forms: frozen whole blood, isolated PBMCs, or DNA extracted from either of those sample types. The source material was peripheral blood. The sequence came from a woman aged 70-85 years with COVID-19, enrolled during active disease. The sequence links TRBV7-2 to TRBJ2-3; TRBD2 agrees with 9 junctional bases. The DNA sequence reads TGTGCCAGCAGCTTAGAGGGAGCGGGGGGTTCCGCGCAGTATTTT. Translated, it reads CASSLEGAGGSAQYF.